This passage covers 25 T cell receptor beta chains from one sample sequenced in a study of OX40 agonist ivuxolimab in advanced cancers. The protocol was immunoSEQ multiplex PCR, while the TCRdb copy is restricted to in-frame clones and leaves out a portion. This sample has tens of thousands of clones, with 70% to 90% found just once. The sample here was CD4+ or CD8+ T cells sorted from blood, taken in a trial of the OX40 agonist ivuxolimab. The receptors derive from an adult with an advanced solid tumor such as melanoma, head and neck, liver or kidney cancer.

This chain links TRBV7-2 with TRBJ2-3, with 10 bases identical to TRBD2. V lost 0 bases and J lost 13; bases outside the gene matches: 7. Looked up from germline, CDR1 is SGHTA and CDR2 is FQGNSA. This CDR3 region has 14 residues. In nucleotides, the CDR3 is TGTGCCAGCAGCTTAGCGGCTAGCGGGAGTAGGAAGTATTTT. This encodes CASSLAASGSRKYF.

The chain uses TRBV9 and TRBJ2-1; D is perhaps TRBD1 or TRBD2 (5 bases each). CDR1 is SGDLS and CDR2 is YYNGEE in the germline V gene. CDR3 length equals 14 residues. Trimming took off 3 bases at V and 6 bases at J, with 13 bases between the two ends. This chain's CDR3 is CASSASGRLNEQFF. The CDR3, as DNA: TGTGCCAGCAGCGCCTCGGGACGCCTCAATGAGCAGTTCTTC.

The V and J genes are TRBV28 and TRBJ2-6, with 9 bases fitting TRBD1. J gave up 1 base and V 4 bases, and 11 bases lay outside the gene matches. The CDR3 spans 19 residues. Germline V gene data show CDR1 as MDHEN and CDR2 as SYDVKM. CDR3 sequence reads: CASSSQGWGQGSGANVLTF. The CDR3 DNA reads TGTGCCAGCAGTTCCCAGGGCTGGGGACAGGGTTCTGGGGCCAACGTCCTGACTTTC.

The chain carries TRBV28 and TRBJ1-1, with 9 bases identical to TRBD1. Per germline, CDR1 MDHEN and CDR2 SYDVKM. The CDR3 contains 16 residues. With 6 bases clipped from V and 0 bases from J, the junction kept 8 bases outside the gene matches. This chain's CDR3 is CASRSGTGSMNTEAFF. CDR3 bases: TGTGCCAGCAGGTCCGGGACAGGGTCAATGAACACTGAAGCTTTCTTT. Full variable domain (rest looked up from reference TRBV28 and TRBJ1-1): DVKVTQSSRYLVKRTGEKVFLECVQDMDHENMFWYRQDPGLGLRLIYFSYDVKMKEKGDIPEGYSVSREKKERFSLILESASTNQTSMYLCASRSGTGSMNTEAFFGQGTRLTVV.

V and J are TRBV19 and TRBJ2-6; 7 bases match TRBD2. CDR1 LNHDA and CDR2 SQIVND come from the germline V gene (reference sequence). Unmatched junction bases numbered 6, after V lost 6 bases and J lost 4 bases. The CDR3 runs 15 residues. CDR3 amino acids: CASSLWDYGANVLTF. CDR3 DNA: TGTGCCAGTAGCCTATGGGACTACGGGGCCAACGTCCTGACTTTC.

This sequence joins TRBV18 and TRBJ1-5; the match to TRBD1 covers 8 bases. CDR1 KGHSH and CDR2 LQKENI come from the germline V gene. With 3 bases clipped from V and 6 bases from J, the junction kept 10 bases outside the gene matches. The CDR3 has 16 residues. In DNA form, the CDR3 reads TGTGCCAGCTCACCGTCGGCAGGGGGCGCGGGTCAGCCCCAGCATTTT. It is translated as CASSPSAGGAGQPQHF.

This chain joins TRBV19 and TRBJ1-5; D is unclear. CDR3 length: 13 amino acids. Germline CDR1 LNHDA, CDR2 SQIVND (reference sequence). V dropped 8 bases and J dropped 1 base, with 9 bases sitting between them. CDR3 coding DNA: TGTGCCAGTTCCAGAGAAAGCAATCAGCCCCAGCATTTT. Translation gives CASSRESNQPQHF.

The chain is built from TRBV6-1 and TRBJ2-3; 10 positions match TRBD1. Germline values: CDR1 MNHNS, CDR2 SASEGT. V gave up 6 bases and J gave up 5 bases; unmatched junction bases: 5. The CDR3 has 14 amino acids. The CDR3 reads CASRLTGGEDTQYF. DNA of the CDR3: TGTGCCAGCAGACTGACAGGGGGCGAAGATACGCAGTATTTT.

The rearrangement joins TRBV28 to TRBJ2-6, with D hard to call. Germline V lookup: CDR1 MDHEN, CDR2 SYDVKM. V lost 4 bases and J 0 bases, leaving 4 bases between the germline ends. This CDR3 is built from 14 residues. The CDR3 DNA reads as TGTGCCAGCAGTTGGAACTCTGGGGCCAACGTCCTGACTTTC. This gives the protein CASSWNSGANVLTF.

The chain uses TRBV15 and TRBJ1-6; D is undetermined. The germline gives CDR1 LNHNV, CDR2 YYDKDF (reference sequence). The V end lost 5 bases, the J end lost 5 bases, and 16 bases lay between the germline ends. The CDR3 contains 16 residues. CDR3 DNA: TGTGCCACCAGCTTCACTCCGGCGGGAAATAATTCACCCCTCCACTTT. Amino acids: CATSFTPAGNNSPLHF.

The gene calls are TRBV18 and TRBJ2-5; TRBD2 matches 7 bases. After removal of 3 bases from V and 1 base from J, the junction contained 8 bases not matched to a gene. The CDR3 is 16 residues long. The germline V gene encodes CDR1 KGHSH and CDR2 LQKENI. The chain's CDR3 is CASSPLGSGIQETQYF. CDR3 nucleotide sequence: TGTGCCAGCTCACCCTTAGGCAGCGGGATCCAAGAGACCCAGTACTTC.

This clone has just a few counts. CDR3 nucleotide sequence: TGTGCCAGCAGCTTAGGGAGGAGAATGGGCACCGGGGAGCTGTTTTTT. It specifies CASSLGRRMGTGELFF. The chain joins TRBV7-9 to TRBJ2-2, with D tentatively TRBD2 (5 bases). Trimming stripped 1 base from V and 4 bases from J, with 13 bases between. Looked up from germline, CDR1 is SEHNR and CDR2 is FQNEAQ (reference sequence). The CDR3 is 16 amino acids.

The chain carries TRBV9 and TRBJ2-5; D gene uncertain. Trimming cost V 7 bases and J 5 bases, with 12 bases left between them. The CDR3 length is 12 residues. Looked up from germline, CDR1 is SGDLS and CDR2 is YYNGEE. The CDR3 coding sequence is TGTGCCAGCGCCCAGAGATATGAGACCCAGTACTTC. Amino acid sequence: CASAQRYETQYF.

The V call is TRBV6-6, the J call TRBJ1-6; 8 bases line up with TRBD1. The V gene's germline CDR1 is MNHNY and CDR2 SVGAGI (reference sequence). J gave up 4 bases and V 5 bases, and 4 bases lay outside the gene matches. The CDR3 spans 15 residues. CDR3: CASSERQGYNSPLHF. In DNA, the CDR3 is TGTGCCAGCAGTGAGAGACAGGGGTATAATTCACCCCTCCACTTT.

The chain is built from TRBV2 and TRBJ1-2; 10 bases are shared with TRBD1. The CDR3 length is 15 residues. Germline V lookup: CDR1 SNHLY, CDR2 FYNNEI. After removal of 5 bases from V and 8 bases from J, the junction contained 11 bases not matched to a gene. CDR3 region: CASSTFSGTGDGYTF. The CDR3 DNA follows: TGTGCCAGCAGTACCTTTTCCGGGACAGGGGACGGCTACACCTTC.

The chain recombines TRBV18 with TRBJ2-5; the D is unclear. Germline values: CDR1 KGHSH, CDR2 LQKENI. V was cut by 3 bases and J by 2 bases, with 7 bases left in between. This CDR3 contains 13 residues. The CDR3 sequence is CASSPPQQETQYF. CDR3 nucleotides: TGTGCCAGCTCACCGCCGCAACAAGAGACCCAGTACTTC.

The rearrangement links TRBV19 to TRBJ2-3; D is unclear. Per germline, CDR1 LNHDA and CDR2 SQIVND (reference sequence). Trimming took 5 bases from V and 6 from J, leaving 15 bases between them. CDR3 length: 14 amino acids. In nucleotides, the CDR3 is TGTGCCAGTAGTCCCGGCCCCGACACGGATACGCAGTATTTT. Translated, it gives CASSPGPDTDTQYF.

A few counts support this clone. The chain combines TRBV27 with TRBJ1-5; D might be TRBD1 (6 bases). This CDR3 contains 13 residues. The V end lost 2 bases, the J end lost 10 bases, and 12 bases lay between the germline ends. Germline CDR1 MNHEY, CDR2 SMNVEV (reference sequence). The CDR3 region has the DNA TGTGCCAGCAGTTTAGGCAGGGGACGACCCCAGCATTTT. Amino acids: CASSLGRGRPQHF.

CDR3 protein: CASSYRGLRNPNEKLFF. CDR3 DNA: TGTGCCAGCAGTTACAGGGGTCTCCGCAATCCAAATGAAAAACTGTTTTTT. The V and J genes are TRBV27 and TRBJ1-4; 7 bases match TRBD1. The CDR3 is 17 residues long. The germline gives CDR1 MNHEY, CDR2 SMNVEV (reference sequence). After removal of 4 bases from V and 5 bases from J, the junction contained 13 bases not matched to a gene.

This clone was found once. The chain employs TRBV11-3 and TRBJ2-5, with 11 bases fitting TRBD2. The CDR3 has 16 residues. With V trimmed by 1 base and J by 3 bases, 4 bases remained unmatched. From germline, CDR1 is SGHNT and CDR2 YENEEA. The CDR3 here is CASSLGTSGSKETQYF. Written as DNA, the CDR3 is TGTGCCAGCAGCTTAGGAACTAGCGGGAGTAAAGAGACCCAGTACTTC.

CDR3 residues: CASSGLAGGIDTQYF. CDR3 DNA sequence: TGTGCCAGCAGTGGACTAGCGGGAGGGATTGATACGCAGTATTTT. This chain uses TRBV2 with TRBJ2-3; 14 nucleotides align to TRBD2. Germline assignment: CDR1 SNHLY and CDR2 FYNNEI. Trimming at V came to 4 bases and at J to 6 bases, leaving 3 bases not matched to a gene. The CDR3 spans 15 residues.

Details on this clone: Its ends do not fully match the called genes, so a read error is possible. The chain links TRBV7-9 to TRBJ2-7; D not resolved. In germline, CDR1 is SEHNR, CDR2 FQNEAQ (reference sequence). The CDR3 is made up of 17 amino acids. CDR3 nucleotides: TGCGCCAGCAGCCTAGAACTGAGAGGTATGGGGTCCTACGAGCAGTACTTC. Translated, it gives CASSLELRGMGSYEQYF.

The gene calls are TRBV19 and TRBJ1-1; 8 bases line up with TRBD1. The CDR3 covers 12 residues. With 11 bases clipped from V and 5 bases from J, the junction kept 7 bases outside the gene matches. CDR1 and CDR2 (germline): LNHDA, SQIVND (reference sequence). CDR3 residues: CAAGGASTEAFF. The CDR3 bases are TGTGCCGCAGGGGGCGCGAGTACTGAAGCTTTCTTT. Variable domain in full (rest from reference TRBV19 and TRBJ1-1): DGGITQSPKYLFRKEGQNVTLSCEQNLNHDAMYWYRQDPGQGLRLIYYSQIVNDFQKGDIAEGYSVSREKKESFPLTVTSAQKNPTAFYLCAAGGASTEAFFGQGTRLTVV.

This sequence joins TRBV11-2 and TRBJ2-5, with D perhaps TRBD2 (5 bases). Germline V lookup: CDR1 SGHAT, CDR2 FQNNGV. Trimming took 1 base from V and 2 from J, leaving 14 bases between them. This CDR3 region has 16 residues. The CDR3 region has the DNA TGTGCCAGCAGCTTAGCTCCCCGGGGATTGCAAGAGACCCAGTACTTC. Translated, it gives CASSLAPRGLQETQYF. The whole variable domain, remainder taken from reference TRBV11-2 and TRBJ2-5, is EAGVAQSPRYKIIEKRQSVAFWCNPISGHATLYWYQQILGQGPKLLIQFQNNGVVDDSQLPKDRFSAERLKGVDSTLKIQPAKLEDSAVYLCASSLAPRGLQETQYFGPGTRLLVL.

The chain carries TRBV28 and TRBJ2-5, with TRBD1 matching 7 bases. The CDR3 contains 16 residues. J was trimmed by 6 bases and V by 5 bases; bases with no gene match: 15. The germline gives CDR1 MDHEN, CDR2 SYDVKM. Here the CDR3 reads CASSHRQGSGWKTQYF. In nucleotides, the CDR3 is TGTGCCAGCAGTCACCGACAGGGCTCGGGTTGGAAGACCCAGTACTTC.